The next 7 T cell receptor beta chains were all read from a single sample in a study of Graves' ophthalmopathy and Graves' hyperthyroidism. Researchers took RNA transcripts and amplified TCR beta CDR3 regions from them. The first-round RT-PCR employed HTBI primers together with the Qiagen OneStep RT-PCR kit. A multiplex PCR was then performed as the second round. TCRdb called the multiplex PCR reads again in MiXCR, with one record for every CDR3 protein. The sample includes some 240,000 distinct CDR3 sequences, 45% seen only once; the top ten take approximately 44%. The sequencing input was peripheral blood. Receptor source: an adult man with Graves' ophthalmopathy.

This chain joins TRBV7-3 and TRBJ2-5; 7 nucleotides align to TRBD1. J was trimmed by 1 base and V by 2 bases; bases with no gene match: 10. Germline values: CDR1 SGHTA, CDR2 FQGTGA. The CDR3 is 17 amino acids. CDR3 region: CASSLRPPGQSQETQYF. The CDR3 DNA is TGTGCCAGCAGCTTACGGCCTCCGGGACAGAGCCAAGAGACCCAGTACTTC.

The CDR3 DNA reads as TGCAGTGCTAGTACGGACAGACTTGAAGCTTTCTTT. Protein: CSASTDRLEAFF. The rearrangement links TRBV20-1 to TRBJ1-1; D might be TRBD1 (6 bases). With 3 bases removed from V and 7 bases from J, the gap between germline ends came to 12 bases. The CDR3 runs to 12 residues. From germline, CDR1 is DFQATT and CDR2 SNEGSKA (reference sequence).

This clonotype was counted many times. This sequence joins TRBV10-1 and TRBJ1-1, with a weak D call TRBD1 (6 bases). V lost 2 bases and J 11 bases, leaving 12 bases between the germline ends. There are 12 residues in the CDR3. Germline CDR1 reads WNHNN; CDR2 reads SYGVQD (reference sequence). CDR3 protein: CASSETGRVAFF. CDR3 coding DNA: TGCGCCAGCAGTGAGACAGGGCGTGTGGCTTTCTTT.

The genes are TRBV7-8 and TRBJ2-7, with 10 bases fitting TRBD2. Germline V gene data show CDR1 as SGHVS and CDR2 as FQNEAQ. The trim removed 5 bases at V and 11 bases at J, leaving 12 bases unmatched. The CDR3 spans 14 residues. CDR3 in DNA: TGTGCCAGCAGCCCAGACGGGCTAGCGGGGGACGAGTACTTC. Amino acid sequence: CASSPDGLAGDEYF. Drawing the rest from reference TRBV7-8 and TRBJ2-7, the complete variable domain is GAGVSQSPRYKVAKRGQDVALRCDPISGHVSLFWYQQALGQGPEFLTYFQNEAQLDKSGLPSDRFFAERPEGSVSTLKIQRTQQEDSAVYLCASSPDGLAGDEYFGPGTRLTVT.

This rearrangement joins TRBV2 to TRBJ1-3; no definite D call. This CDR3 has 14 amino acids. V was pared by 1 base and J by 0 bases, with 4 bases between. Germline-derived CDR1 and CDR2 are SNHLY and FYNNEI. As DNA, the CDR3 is TGTGCCAGCAGTGAAGGGTTCTCTGGAAACACCATATATTTT. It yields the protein CASSEGFSGNTIYF. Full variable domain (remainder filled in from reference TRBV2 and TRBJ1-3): EPEVTQTPSHQVTQMGQEVILRCVPISNHLYFYWYRQILGQKVEFLVSFYNNEISEKSEIFDDQFSVERPDGSNFTLKIRSTKLEDSAMYFCASSEGFSGNTIYFGEGSWLTVV.

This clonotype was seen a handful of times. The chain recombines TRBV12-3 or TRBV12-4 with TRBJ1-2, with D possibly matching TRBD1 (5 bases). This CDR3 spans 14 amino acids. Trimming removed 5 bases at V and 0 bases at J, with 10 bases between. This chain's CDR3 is CASSRGGSNYGYTF. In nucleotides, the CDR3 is TGTGCCAGCAGTCGGGGGGGATCTAACTATGGCTACACCTTC.

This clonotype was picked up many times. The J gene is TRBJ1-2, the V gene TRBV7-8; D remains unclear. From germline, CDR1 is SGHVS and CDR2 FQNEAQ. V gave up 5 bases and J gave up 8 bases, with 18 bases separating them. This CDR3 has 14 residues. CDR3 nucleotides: TGTGCCAGCAGCCAAGAAGATTCCCCCATGGGCTACACCTTC. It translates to CASSQEDSPMGYTF. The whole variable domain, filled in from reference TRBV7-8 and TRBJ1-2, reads GAGVSQSPRYKVAKRGQDVALRCDPISGHVSLFWYQQALGQGPEFLTYFQNEAQLDKSGLPSDRFFAERPEGSVSTLKIQRTQQEDSAVYLCASSQEDSPMGYTFGSGTRLTVV.